Listed below are T cell receptor beta chains from one sample, sequenced in a study of blood T cell repertoires in COVID-19. The method was immunoSEQ multiplex PCR; TCRdb's version includes in-frame clones alone and lacks a portion of them. In the table there are some 68,000 clones, about 90% of which are singletons. Material: peripheral blood. Every receptor here comes from a man over 45 with COVID-19, enrolled during active disease. The CDR3 runs from the conserved cysteine through the conserved F or W. A D gene is named only where the DNA matches it firmly. Only part of the rows carry a size: once, few, many, or a class if the clone is expanded.

TRBJ2-4,.,.,TRBV15,CATSSLQGWAKNIQYF,TGTGCCACCAGCAGTCTACAGGGATGGGCCAAAAACATTCAGTACTTC
TRBJ2-3,.,.,TRBV7-8,CASSFLRQASTDTQYF,TGTGCCAGCAGCTTTCTCAGACAGGCTAGCACAGATACGCAGTATTTT
TRBJ2-7,.,.,TRBV7-7,CASSLQASYEQYF,TGTGCTAGCAGCTTACAGGCCTCCTACGAGCAGTACTTC
TRBJ2-1,.,once,TRBV5-4,CASSRPSGEQFF,TGTGCCAGCAGCCGGCCCTCGGGTGAGCAGTTCTTC
TRBJ2-6,TRBD1,.,TRBV28,CASSSTKTGAGANVLTF,TGTGCCAGCAGTTCGACCAAAACAGGGGCTGGGGCCAACGTCCTGACTTTC
TRBJ2-3,TRBD2,once,TRBV4-3,CASSQEPPTSTSTDTQYF,TGCGCCAGCAGCCAAGAGCCCCCGACTAGCACTAGCACAGATACGCAGTATTTT
TRBJ1-3,.,.,TRBV7-9,CASSSRQASSGNTIYF,TGTGCCAGCAGCTCCAGACAGGCGAGCTCTGGAAACACCATATATTTT
TRBJ1-4,.,.,TRBV9,CASSVASTGDGGKLFF,TGTGCCAGCAGCGTAGCCTCCACAGGCGACGGGGGGAAACTGTTTTTT
TRBJ2-6,.,.,TRBV10-3,CAISERSSGANVLTF,TGTGCCATCAGTGAGCGGAGTTCTGGAGCCAACGTCCTGACTTTC
TRBJ2-5,TRBD2,.,TRBV6-4,CASSDSTASGTQETQYF,TGTGCCAGCAGTGACTCGACTGCTAGCGGGACCCAAGAGACCCAGTACTTC
TRBJ1-1,.,.,TRBV6-5,CASSYDRQVNTEAFF,TGTGCCAGCAGTTACGACCGACAGGTCAACACTGAAGCTTTCTTT
TRBJ1-6,.,once,TRBV18,CASSPRGGPSNSPLHF,TGTGCCAGCTCACCACGCGGGGGCCCCTCTAATTCACCCCTCCACTTT
TRBJ1-1,TRBD1,.,TRBV5-1,CASSREAGQGGTEAFF,TGCGCCAGCAGCCGGGAGGCGGGACAGGGAGGAACTGAAGCTTTCTTT
TRBJ2-2,.,.,TRBV7-9,CASSPRGIVPGELFF,TGTGCCAGCAGCCCCAGGGGAATAGTTCCCGGGGAGCTGTTTTTT
TRBJ2-7,TRBD2,.,TRBV5-6,CASSPGTTLYEQYF,TGTGCCAGCAGCCCCGGGACTACCTTATACGAGCAGTACTTC
TRBJ2-5,TRBD2,.,TRBV2,CASRARLAGGVETQYF,TGTGCCAGCAGGGCTAGACTAGCGGGAGGTGTGGAGACCCAGTACTTC
TRBJ2-3,TRBD2,.,TRBV5-4,CASSNAGGYTDTQYF,TGTGCCAGCAGCAATGCGGGAGGGTACACAGATACGCAGTATTTT
TRBJ2-3,TRBD2,.,TRBV14,CASSPLVAGYLDTQYF,TGTGCCAGCAGCCCCTTGGTAGCGGGATATTTAGATACGCAGTATTTT
TRBJ1-2,TRBD1,.,TRBV12-3/TRBV12-4,CASSLVTGDGYTF,TGTGCCAGCAGTTTGGTGACAGGGGATGGCTACACCTTC
TRBJ2-5,TRBD2,.,TRBV3-1/TRBV3-2,CASSPDAGGGTQYF,TGTGCCAGCAGCCCAGATGCGGGAGGAGGGACCCAGTACTTC
TRBJ2-7,.,.,TRBV11-2,CASSRYSYEQYF,TGTGCCAGCAGCCGTTACAGCTACGAGCAGTACTTC
TRBJ2-1,TRBD1,.,TRBV10-3,CAIKNRQGGNYNEQFF,TGTGCCATCAAAAATAGACAGGGGGGGAACTACAATGAGCAGTTCTTC
TRBJ1-6,TRBD1,.,TRBV28,CASSLFTFPLRRTGGGNSPLHF,TGTGCCAGCAGTTTATTCACCTTTCCTCTCCGGAGGACAGGGGGTGGTAATTCACCCCTCCACTTT
TRBJ1-2,.,.,TRBV25-1,CASSEGGGVHYGYTF,TGTGCCAGCAGTGAAGGGGGAGGGGTCCACTATGGCTACACCTTC
TRBJ2-7,TRBD2,few,TRBV5-4,CASSPTGLAGRYEQYF,TGTGCCAGCAGTCCGACGGGCCTAGCGGGAAGGTACGAGCAGTACTTC
TRBJ1-1,.,.,TRBV3-1/TRBV3-2,CASSQGGGFEAFF,TGTGCCAGCAGCCAAGGGGGGGGGTTTGAAGCTTTCTTT
TRBJ2-5,.,once,TRBV29-1,CSVAGRRGETQYF,TGCAGCGTTGCTGGGAGGAGAGGAGAGACCCAGTACTTC
TRBJ2-1,TRBD2,.,TRBV7-2,CASSLQAGRVEQFF,TGTGCCAGCAGCTTACAAGCCGGGAGGGTTGAGCAGTTCTTC
TRBJ1-2,.,.,TRBV6-2/TRBV6-3,CASSNTRGSNYGYTF,TGTGCCAGCAGTAACACAAGGGGTTCTAACTATGGCTACACCTTC
TRBJ2-1,TRBD2,.,TRBV4-2,CASSPRPGLAGAVEQFF,TGTGCCAGCAGCCCCCGACCCGGACTAGCGGGAGCAGTTGAGCAGTTCTTC
TRBJ1-2,TRBD1,.,TRBV6-6,CASSPLQGLGYTF,TGTGCCAGCAGCCCATTACAGGGGCTTGGCTACACCTTC
TRBJ2-7,.,.,TRBV3-1/TRBV3-2,CASSQAYFEQYF,TGTGCCAGCAGCCAAGCTTACTTCGAGCAGTACTTC
TRBJ2-3,.,.,TRBV7-3,CASSLTPWLFTDTQYF,TGTGCCAGCAGCTTAACCCCATGGCTCTTCACAGATACGCAGTATTTT
TRBJ1-1,TRBD1,.,TRBV6-5,CASSYFGQGREAFF,TGTGCCAGCAGTTACTTCGGACAGGGACGTGAAGCTTTCTTT
TRBJ2-3,.,.,TRBV27,CASSLSSVADTQYF,TGTGCCAGCAGTTTATCGTCAGTTGCAGATACGCAGTATTTT
TRBJ1-1,TRBD1,.,TRBV4-3,CASSQSRQGRVDTEAFF,TGCGCCAGCAGCCAATCCAGACAGGGGAGGGTGGACACTGAAGCTTTCTTT
TRBJ1-1,.,once,TRBV5-6,CASSFRAQGAFF,TGTGCCAGCAGCTTCCGGGCCCAGGGAGCTTTCTTT
TRBJ2-7,.,.,TRBV11-3,CASSLRGSSREYEQYF,TGTGCCAGCAGCCTGAGAGGGTCCAGCCGGGAGTACGAGCAGTACTTC
TRBJ1-1,.,.,TRBV28,CATTGMNTEAFF,TGTGCCACGACGGGGATGAACACTGAAGCTTTCTTT